This T cell receptor beta chain was identified during a study of human T cells and chemical hapten exposure. Study background: The sensitizer, 2% DPC, was used on approximately 2 cm by approximately 2 cm of upper inner arm skin. After 6 days, upper back 0.01% DPC patch tests were scored.

Germline V gene lookup returns CDR1 DFQATT and CDR2 SNEGSKA (reference sequence). The CDR3 extends over 16 amino acids. With V trimmed by 0 bases and J by 6 bases, 8 bases remained unmatched. Time point described: patch test 2, 6 weeks after DPC sensitization. Treatment here: therapeutic diphenylcyclopropenone sensitization with weekly scalp DPC. As handled by the study authors: Counts of TCRs in each sample centred on a median of approximately 100,000 and extended from around 24,000 to 710,000. TCRdb used MiXCR to reprocess the RACE reads, holding one entry per CDR3 protein. TCRdb, not the original authors, processed these V and J calls. In the table there are about 350,000 distinct CDR3 sequences, under 6.5% of which are singletons.

This TCR came from a woman aged 18-29 years with alopecia areata. Some clones in this sample may be carry-over from other donors' samples. This specimen was whole blood, taken in connection with sensitization to the hapten diphenylcyclopropenone (DPC). The gene calls are TRBV20-1 and TRBJ2-3; the match to TRBD2 covers 11 bases. The CDR3 DNA reads as TGCAGTGCTAGAGAATGGCTAGCGGGGGGAGGGGATACGCAGTATTTT. Translated, it gives CSAREWLAGGGDTQYF.